The 17 T cell receptor beta chains in this list originate from one sample, sequenced in a study of a mutant IDH1 vaccine in newly diagnosed glioma (dated by TCRdb to the early 2020s). No antigen has been identified for these receptors. Library construction relied on the immunoSEQ multiplex PCR assay. The clones in this table, taken by TCRdb from immuneACCESS, are in-frame only. Not every clone is retained; where verified, under half of the shortfall comes from an unresolved V gene, and the cause of the rest is unknown. The sample table contains 53,000 or so clones; only one count was recorded for under 85% of them. Together, the top ten hold 5.5% to 8.5% of the sample. What the time point label conveys for this sample: week 35, safety follow-up. Every vaccine dose consisted of 300 ug of a 20-mer mutant IDH1 peptide in Montanide, administered subcutaneously together with topical imiquimod. Sequenced here: PBMCs, sampled from a glioma patient whose treatment included an IDH1 peptide vaccine. Every receptor here comes from a man aged 40-55 years with glioma.

This clone was recorded a few times. The gene calls are TRBV21-1 and TRBJ1-2; the DNA was not used to check the table's D call, TRBD1. TRBV21-1 is noted as a pseudogene. CDR3 length: 12 residues. The CDR3 reads CASSVGQYGYTF. CDR3 nucleotides: TGTGCCAGCAGCGTCGGACAGTATGGCTACACCTTC.

This clone was observed a few times. The chain joins TRBV7-9 to TRBJ2-1; D might be TRBD1 (6 bases). The CDR3 covers 16 residues. The V and J ends lost 5 bases and 13 bases respectively, with 27 bases between them. Germline V CDR1 and CDR2: SEHNR, FQNEAQ (reference sequence). The DNA for the CDR3 is TGTGCCAGCAGCCCCCGTGTAGGGGACACTCTTCTCATCCAGTTCTTC. Encoded protein: CASSPRVGDTLLIQFF. The complete variable domain, with remaining parts taken from reference TRBV7-9 and TRBJ2-1, reads DTGVSQNPRHKITKRGQNVTFRCDPISEHNRLYWYRQTLGQGPEFLTYFQNEAQLEKSRLLSDRFSAERPKGSFSTLEIQRTEQGDSAMYLCASSPRVGDTLLIQFFGPGTRLTVL.

The J gene is TRBJ1-2, the V gene TRBV9; D remains unclear. CDR1 and CDR2 (germline): SGDLS, YYNGEE. The length of the CDR3 is 16 residues. V dropped 0 bases and J dropped 4 bases, with 16 bases sitting between them. Here the CDR3 reads CASSVVSGGSVYGYTF. CDR3 sequence (DNA): TGTGCCAGCAGCGTAGTATCAGGAGGTAGTGTCTATGGCTACACCTTC. Full variable domain (remainder filled in from reference TRBV9 and TRBJ1-2): DSGVTQTPKHLITATGQRVTLRCSPRSGDLSVYWYQQSLDQGLQFLIQYYNGEERAKGNILERFSAQQFPDLHSELNLSSLELGDSALYFCASSVVSGGSVYGYTFGSGTRLTVV.

This clone was counted between two and nine times. The CDR3 region has the DNA TGCGCCAGCAGCTCGACAGGGCTCTCTGGAAACACCATATATTTT. Protein sequence: CASSSTGLSGNTIYF. This sequence joins TRBV5-1 and TRBJ1-3; 7 nucleotides align to TRBD1. The CDR3 loop spans 15 amino acids. The germline CDR1 and CDR2 sequences are SGHRS and YFSETQ. With V trimmed by 3 bases and J by 0 bases, 3 bases remained unmatched.

The V gene is TRBV2, the J gene TRBJ2-3; a possible D gene is TRBD2 (7 bases). Germline V CDR1 and CDR2: SNHLY, FYNNEI. Trimming took 4 bases from V and 4 from J, leaving 12 bases between them. This CDR3 region has 14 residues. CDR3 sequence: CASSGGGAPDTQYF. DNA of the CDR3: TGTGCCAGCAGTGGAGGGGGGGCTCCAGATACGCAGTATTTT.

The chain combines TRBV7-9 with TRBJ2-7, with 10 bases aligning to TRBD1. Germline V lookup: CDR1 SEHNR, CDR2 FQNEAQ (reference sequence). J was trimmed by 0 bases and V by 6 bases; bases with no gene match: 5. This CDR3 comprises 15 residues. In DNA form, the CDR3 reads TGTGCCAGCAGTCCGGACAGGGGGAACTCCTACGAGCAGTACTTC. As protein: CASSPDRGNSYEQYF.

In this sample, this clone turned up a few times. This chain links TRBV27 with TRBJ1-6; no reliable D call. The V end was cut by 3 bases, the J end by 0 bases, with 6 bases between. Germline V gene lookup returns CDR1 MNHEY and CDR2 SMNVEV (reference sequence). The CDR3 extends over 15 amino acids. The CDR3 coding sequence is TGTGCCAGCAGTTTTGGGAGCTCCTATAATTCACCCCTCCACTTT. It is translated as CASSFGSSYNSPLHF.

The chain is built from TRBV19 and TRBJ1-1; TRBD1 matches at 7 bases. CDR3 length equals 15 residues. J gave up 4 bases and V 0 bases, and 5 bases lay outside the gene matches. In germline, CDR1 is LNHDA, CDR2 SQIVND (reference sequence). CDR3 residues: CASSIDARGGTEAFF. The CDR3 DNA sequence: TGTGCCAGTAGTATAGACGCCAGGGGGGGCACTGAAGCTTTCTTT.

The chain combines TRBV7-8 with TRBJ1-5, with 7 positions matching TRBD1. This CDR3 is built from 17 residues. V shed 3 bases, J shed 0 bases, and the junction held 8 bases outside the gene matches. Germline CDR1 and CDR2: SGHVS and FQNEAQ. The CDR3 protein is CASSLSGTVDSNQPQHF. The CDR3 DNA reads as TGTGCCAGCAGCTTGTCCGGGACAGTTGATAGCAATCAGCCCCAGCATTTT.

The CDR3 nucleotides read TGTGCCAGCAGTTACGCCGGGACAGGAGACAATGAGCAGTTCTTC. This encodes CASSYAGTGDNEQFF. This rearrangement joins TRBV6-6 to TRBJ2-1; 8 bases match TRBD1. CDR1 and CDR2 from the germline V gene are MNHNY and SVGAGI (reference sequence). The CDR3 extends over 15 amino acids. J was trimmed by 5 bases and V by 2 bases; bases with no gene match: 5.

This chain joins TRBV2 and TRBJ2-4, with D maybe TRBD2 (6 bases). The CDR3 sequence is 18 residues long. Looked up from germline, CDR1 is SNHLY and CDR2 is FYNNEI. Trimming pared 6 bases from V and 0 bases from J, leaving 21 bases between. The CDR3 sequence: CASSKEQAGSRAKNIQYF. CDR3 in DNA: TGTGCCAGCAGCAAGGAACAGGCGGGGAGTCGAGCCAAAAACATTCAGTACTTC.

The chain recombines TRBV9 with TRBJ1-6; D unclear. CDR3 length: 14 amino acids. Germline V lookup: CDR1 SGDLS, CDR2 YYNGEE. The germline V and J ends were trimmed by 2 bases and 6 bases, with 9 bases remaining between them. For the CDR3, the DNA is TGTGCCAGCAGCGTCCAAGTCGGTAATTCACCCCTCCACTTT. As protein: CASSVQVGNSPLHF.

The V and J genes are TRBV19 and TRBJ2-5, with a possible D match to TRBD2 (6 bases). Germline V lookup: CDR1 LNHDA, CDR2 SQIVND (reference sequence). Between the trimmed V and J ends, which lost 3 bases and 5 bases, there was a span of 13 bases. The CDR3 contains 14 residues. In DNA form, the CDR3 reads TGTGCCAGTAGTATTGGGGCGGCGGGGGAGACCCAGTACTTC. It codes for CASSIGAAGETQYF.

The V call is TRBV5-6, the J call TRBJ2-7; no definite D call. V lost 2 bases to trimming and J lost 1 base, with 16 bases between them. CDR1 and CDR2 (germline): SGHDT, YYEEEE. The CDR3 runs to 16 residues. The CDR3 coding sequence is TGTGCCAGCAGCTTAATGACGGAGTGGTCGTCCTACGAGCAGTACTTC. It codes for CASSLMTEWSSYEQYF.

The chain couples TRBV29-1 to TRBJ2-7; D unclear. CDR1 and CDR2 (germline): SQVTM, ANQGSEA. The V end lost 3 bases, the J end lost 3 bases, and 9 bases lay between the germline ends. The CDR3 is made up of 12 amino acids. As DNA, the CDR3 is TGCAGCGTTGAGTTGGCAGACTACGAGCAGTACTTC. Protein: CSVELADYEQYF.

This chain connects TRBV6-6 to TRBJ1-6, with unresolved D. Germline V lookup: CDR1 MNHNY, CDR2 SVGAGI (reference sequence). V lost 7 bases to trimming and J lost 5 bases, with 9 bases between them. This CDR3 has 13 residues. CDR3 nucleotides: TGTGCCAGCATGCGGGGTAATAATTCACCCCTCCACTTT. Translated, it gives CASMRGNNSPLHF.

The chain has TRBV14 and TRBJ2-7; TRBD1 matches 8 bases. Germline-derived CDR1 and CDR2 are SGHDN and FVKESK. Trimming took 4 bases from V and 5 from J; bases not matched to a gene: 4. The CDR3 sequence is 13 residues long. CDR3 nucleotides: TGTGCCAGCAGCCGGACAGGGCCACACGAGCAGTACTTC. It translates to CASSRTGPHEQYF.